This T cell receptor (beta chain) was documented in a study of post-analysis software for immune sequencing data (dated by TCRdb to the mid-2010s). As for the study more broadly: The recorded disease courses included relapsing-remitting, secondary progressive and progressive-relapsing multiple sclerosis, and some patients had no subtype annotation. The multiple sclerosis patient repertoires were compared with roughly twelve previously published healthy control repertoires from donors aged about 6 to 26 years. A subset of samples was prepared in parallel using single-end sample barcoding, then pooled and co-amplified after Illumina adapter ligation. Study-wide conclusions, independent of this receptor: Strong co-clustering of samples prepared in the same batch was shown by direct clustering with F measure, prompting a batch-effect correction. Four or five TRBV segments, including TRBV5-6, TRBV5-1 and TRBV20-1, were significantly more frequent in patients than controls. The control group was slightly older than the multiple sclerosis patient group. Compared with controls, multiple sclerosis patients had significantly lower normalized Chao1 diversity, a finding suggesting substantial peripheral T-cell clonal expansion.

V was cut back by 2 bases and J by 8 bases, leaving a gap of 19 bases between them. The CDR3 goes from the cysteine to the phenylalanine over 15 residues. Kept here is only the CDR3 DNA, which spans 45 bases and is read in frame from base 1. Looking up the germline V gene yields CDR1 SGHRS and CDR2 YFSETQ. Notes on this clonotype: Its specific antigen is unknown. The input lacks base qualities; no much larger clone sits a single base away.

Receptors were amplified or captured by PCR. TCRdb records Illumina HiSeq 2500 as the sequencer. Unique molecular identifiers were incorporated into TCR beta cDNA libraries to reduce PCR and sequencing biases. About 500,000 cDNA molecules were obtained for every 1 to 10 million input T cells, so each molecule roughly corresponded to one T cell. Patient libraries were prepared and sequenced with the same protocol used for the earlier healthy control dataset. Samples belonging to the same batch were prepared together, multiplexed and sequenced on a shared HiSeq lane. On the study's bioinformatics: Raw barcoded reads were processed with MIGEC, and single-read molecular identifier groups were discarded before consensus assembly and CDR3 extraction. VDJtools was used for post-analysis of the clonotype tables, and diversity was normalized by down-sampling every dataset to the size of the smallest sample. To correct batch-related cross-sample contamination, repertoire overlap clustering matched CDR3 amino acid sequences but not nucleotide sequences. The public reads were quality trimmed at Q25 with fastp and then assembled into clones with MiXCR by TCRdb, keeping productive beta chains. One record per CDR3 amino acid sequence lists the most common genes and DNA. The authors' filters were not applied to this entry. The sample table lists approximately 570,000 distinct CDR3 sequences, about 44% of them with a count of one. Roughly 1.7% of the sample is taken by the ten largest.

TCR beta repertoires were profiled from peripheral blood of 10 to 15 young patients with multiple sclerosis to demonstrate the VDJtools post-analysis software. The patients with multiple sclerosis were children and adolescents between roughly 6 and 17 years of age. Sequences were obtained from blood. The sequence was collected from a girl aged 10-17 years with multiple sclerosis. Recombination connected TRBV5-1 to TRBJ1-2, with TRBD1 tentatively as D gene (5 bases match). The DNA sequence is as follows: TGCGCCAGCAGCTTACCTACTGGGACTACCGAAGGCTACACCTTC. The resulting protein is CASSLPTGTTEGYTF.